This entry lists 6 T cell receptor beta chains sequenced from one sample in a study of cytotoxic CD8 clonotypes in ibrutinib-treated CLL. Method: immunoSEQ multiplex PCR; TCRdb's copy keeps in-frame clones and lacks some. The sample has a few hundred thousand clones, 80% seen once. The sequences come from PBMCs, collected before ibrutinib treatment. The receptors were gathered from a human donor with chronic lymphocytic leukemia.

The chain is built from TRBV6-5 and TRBJ2-1; 15 bases are a match to TRBD2. V gave up 2 bases and J gave up 6 bases; unmatched junction bases: 2. The length of the CDR3 is 16 residues. CDR1 and CDR2 (germline): MNHEY, SVGAGI. This chain's CDR3 is CASSYPGLAGGNEQFF. CDR3 DNA sequence: TGTGCCAGCAGTTACCCGGGACTAGCGGGAGGCAATGAGCAGTTCTTC.

The chain joins TRBV7-9 to TRBJ2-4; D unclear. Germline V lookup: CDR1 SEHNR, CDR2 FQNEAQ (reference sequence). The CDR3 spans 11 residues. Trimming removed 2 bases from V and 9 bases from J, with 5 bases in between. CDR3: CASSLSGIQYF. Written as DNA, the CDR3 is TGTGCCAGCAGCTTATCAGGCATTCAGTACTTC.

The V and J genes are TRBV27 and TRBJ1-2, with no clear D. V lost 5 bases, J lost 0 bases, and 10 bases lay in between. The length of the CDR3 is 14 residues. The germline V gene encodes CDR1 MNHEY and CDR2 SMNVEV (reference sequence). The CDR3 nucleotides read TGTGCCAGCAGTCGTAAAGGAACTAACTATGGCTACACCTTC. Residues: CASSRKGTNYGYTF.

The V gene is TRBV5-1, the J gene TRBJ2-1; no clear D gene. The CDR3 length is 14 residues. V was clipped by 4 bases and J by 0 bases, with 8 bases between them. Germline V gene data show CDR1 as SGHRS and CDR2 as YFSETQ. The CDR3 DNA follows: TGCGCCAGCAGCGAGAGCTACTCCTACAATGAGCAGTTCTTC. Its protein product is CASSESYSYNEQFF.

The chain uses TRBV27 and TRBJ1-3; D remains ambiguous. The germline gives CDR1 MNHEY, CDR2 SMNVEV (reference sequence). Trimming took off 0 bases at V and 0 bases at J, with 6 bases between the two ends. The CDR3 is 15 residues long. CDR3 nucleotide sequence: TGTGCCAGCAGTTTATCGTATCTCTCTGGAAACACCATATATTTT. Translation: CASSLSYLSGNTIYF.

J is TRBJ2-5 and V is TRBV6-1; no clear D. The germline CDR1 and CDR2 sequences are MNHNS and SASEGT. Trimming shortened V by 3 bases and J by 5 bases, and 7 bases separated the two germline ends. The length of the CDR3 is 12 residues. The CDR3 nucleotides are TGTGCCAGCAGTGATCTCTACGAGACCCAGTACTTC. Translation: CASSDLYETQYF.